These 28 T cell receptor beta chains share one sample of origin, sequenced in a study of shared clonotypes between healthy human individuals. Positively selected for CCR7, the CD45RO-negative cells used as naive CD8 cells excluded terminally differentiated effector memory CD45RA+ cells. Produced via immunoSEQ multiplex PCR; TCRdb's table is partial and in-frame only. Here the sample spans 760,000 or so clones, approximately 97% being singletons. Material for sequencing was naive CD8+ T cells sorted from blood. These receptor sequences come from a man aged 30-40 years in good health.

This rearrangement joins TRBV6-5 to TRBJ2-2, with D unclear. V dropped 2 bases and J dropped 1 base, with 8 bases sitting between them. The CDR3 covers 15 residues. Germline lookup yields CDR1 MNHEY and CDR2 SVGAGI. CDR3 sequence (DNA): TGTGCCAGCAGTTACGTTCAGAGGAACACCGGGGAGCTGTTTTTT. Translated: CASSYVQRNTGELFF.

The chain is built from TRBV29-1 and TRBJ2-1; TRBD2 matches 9 bases. J gave up 9 bases and V 0 bases, and 9 bases lay outside the gene matches. Germline assignment: CDR1 SQVTM and CDR2 ANQGSEA. The CDR3 extends over 15 amino acids. The CDR3 DNA reads TGCAGCGTTGAAGATCTGATAGCGGGAGCACGTGAGCAGTTCTTC. It yields the protein CSVEDLIAGAREQFF.

The V gene is TRBV29-1, the J gene TRBJ2-7, with D tentatively TRBD1 (6 bases). The CDR3 has 14 amino acids. Germline CDR1 and CDR2: SQVTM and ANQGSEA. V was shortened by 4 bases and J by 2 bases, with 15 bases between the two germline ends. Written as DNA, the CDR3 is TGCAGCGTTGTACAGCCAAGGGACACCTACGAGCAGTACTTC. Residues: CSVVQPRDTYEQYF.

The chain joins TRBV5-6 to TRBJ1-5; D may be TRBD1 (5 bases). Trimming left V 4 bases short and J 2 bases short, with 7 bases between. The germline V gene encodes CDR1 SGHDT and CDR2 YYEEEE. The CDR3 extends over 13 amino acids. The chain's CDR3 is CASSRQRNQPQHF. The DNA for the CDR3 is TGTGCCAGCAGCCGACAGCGCAATCAGCCCCAGCATTTT.

The chain combines TRBV4-2 with TRBJ2-2, with D perhaps matching TRBD1 (6 bases). V was pared by 1 base and J by 2 bases, with 17 bases between. Germline CDR1 is LGHNA and CDR2 is YNFKEQ. This CDR3 has 18 amino acids. The CDR3 spells CASSQVGGPNTNTGELFF. CDR3 nucleotide sequence: TGTGCCAGCAGCCAAGTAGGGGGACCAAATACCAACACCGGGGAGCTGTTTTTT.

The chain has TRBV7-9 and TRBJ1-1; 9 positions match TRBD1. Losses at the gene ends were 5 bases for V and 10 bases for J; bases not matched to a gene: 5. This CDR3 spans 12 amino acids. The germline gives CDR1 SEHNR, CDR2 FQNEAQ (reference sequence). CDR3 nucleotides: TGTGCCAGCAGCCTGCAGGACAGGGGAGCTTTCTTT. Translated: CASSLQDRGAFF.

The gene calls are TRBV29-1 and TRBJ1-1; 9 nucleotides match TRBD1. CDR1 and CDR2 from the germline V gene are SQVTM and ANQGSEA. V lost 8 bases to trimming and J lost 6 bases; unmatched junction nucleotides: 7. The CDR3 extends over 12 amino acids. The CDR3 here is CSIRDRDSEAFF. CDR3 nucleotide sequence: TGCAGCATCCGGGACAGGGATTCTGAAGCTTTCTTT.

V and J are TRBV4-1 and TRBJ1-3, with D hard to call. Per germline, CDR1 MGHRA and CDR2 YSYEKL. The CDR3 spans 16 residues. The V gene lost 1 base and the J gene lost 0 bases, with 10 bases spanning the gap. The CDR3 nucleotides read TGCGCCAGCAGCCAAGTCAATCCCCCCTCTGGAAACACCATATATTTT. Protein sequence: CASSQVNPPSGNTIYF.

The chain employs TRBV11-2 and TRBJ2-7; 7 bases are shared with TRBD2. Per germline, CDR1 SGHAT and CDR2 FQNNGV. The CDR3 consists of 14 residues. The V segment lost 1 base and the J segment 7 bases; nucleotides outside the gene matches: 7. CDR3 nucleotides: TGTGCCAGCAGCTTAGGCCAAATAGCGGGTGAGCAGTACTTC. It encodes CASSLGQIAGEQYF.

The V and J genes are TRBV4-1 and TRBJ2-1; the D is unclear. With 0 bases removed from V and 7 bases from J, the gap between germline ends came to 7 bases. CDR3 length: 13 residues. The germline V gene has CDR1 MGHRA and CDR2 YSYEKL. The CDR3 loop reads CASSQENWNEQFF. CDR3 DNA: TGCGCCAGCAGCCAAGAAAACTGGAATGAGCAGTTCTTC.

The rearrangement uses TRBV6-1 and TRBJ2-1; 8 bases fit TRBD2. The trim removed 4 bases at V and 6 bases at J, leaving 8 bases unmatched. CDR3 size: 15 residues. In germline, CDR1 is MNHNS, CDR2 SASEGT. The CDR3 DNA is TGTGCCAGCAGTGGGGAGGTAGCGGGGCGCAATGAGCAGTTCTTC. This codes for CASSGEVAGRNEQFF.

This clone was recorded once. J is TRBJ2-1 and V is TRBV27, with D maybe TRBD2 (6 bases). Trimming removed 2 bases at V and 8 bases at J, with 16 bases between. This CDR3 region has 15 residues. Germline CDR1 MNHEY, CDR2 SMNVEV (reference sequence). As DNA, the CDR3 is TGTGCCAGCAGTTTAGTACTAGCTTTAACGGATGAGCAGTTCTTC. This sequence encodes CASSLVLALTDEQFF.

J is TRBJ1-2 and V is TRBV29-1; 10 bases are a match to TRBD1. V shed 3 bases, J shed 5 bases, and the junction held 18 bases outside the gene matches. Germline assignment: CDR1 SQVTM and CDR2 ANQGSEA. CDR3 length: 18 residues. CDR3 DNA: TGCAGCGTTGATTTACCAAGAACGACAGACAGGGGGCTGTATGGCTACACCTTC. Its protein is CSVDLPRTTDRGLYGYTF.

The genes are TRBV2 and TRBJ2-7, with a tentative D call TRBD2 (5 bases). Germline V CDR1 and CDR2: SNHLY, FYNNEI. Trimming pared 6 bases from V and 3 bases from J, leaving 12 bases between. The CDR3 runs 13 residues. CDR3 coding DNA: TGTGCCAGCAGCCCCGTGGGGAGCTACGAGCAGTACTTC. Translating it yields CASSPVGSYEQYF.

V is TRBV4-1 and J is TRBJ1-1; D is possibly TRBD1 (5 bases). The V end was cut by 2 bases, the J end by 3 bases, with 16 bases between. The CDR3 contains 16 residues. Germline CDR1 reads MGHRA; CDR2 reads YSYEKL. Written as DNA, the CDR3 is TGCGCCAGCAGCCAAATCGGGATGGGGGTAGACACTGAAGCTTTCTTT. Protein sequence: CASSQIGMGVDTEAFF.

The chain joins TRBV7-9 to TRBJ2-1; D uncertain. Germline assignment: CDR1 SEHNR and CDR2 FQNEAQ (reference sequence). This CDR3 has 14 amino acids. Trimming pared 2 bases from V and 4 bases from J, leaving 9 bases between. The CDR3 DNA follows: TGTGCCAGCAGCTTAAGGGCAGCTTACAATGAGCAGTTCTTC. Amino acids: CASSLRAAYNEQFF.

The chain has TRBV30 and TRBJ1-1; no reliable D call. Germline V gene lookup returns CDR1 GTSNPN and CDR2 SVGIG (reference sequence). CDR3 size: 17 residues. Trimming stripped 0 bases from V and 0 bases from J, with 17 bases between. CDR3 region: CAWSVPSWQSMNTEAFF. The CDR3, as DNA: TGTGCCTGGAGTGTACCCTCCTGGCAGTCCATGAACACTGAAGCTTTCTTT.

The J gene is TRBJ2-1, the V gene TRBV19; 7 nucleotides agree with TRBD2. Germline V CDR1 and CDR2: LNHDA, SQIVND (reference sequence). J lost 7 bases, V lost 3 bases, and 9 bases had no gene match. CDR3 length equals 15 residues. This CDR3 is CASSIGGRGGNEQFF. DNA for the CDR3: TGTGCCAGTAGTATTGGCGGGAGAGGAGGGAATGAGCAGTTCTTC.

This chain uses TRBV7-9 with TRBJ2-7, with D uncertain. Trimming removed 1 base from V and 4 bases from J, with 11 bases in between. Germline CDR1 is SEHNR and CDR2 is FQNEAQ (reference sequence). CDR3 length: 14 amino acids. The CDR3 nucleotides read TGTGCCAGCAGCTTAGTTGAAGGGTTATACGAGCAGTACTTC. It yields the protein CASSLVEGLYEQYF.

This chain links TRBV9 with TRBJ2-7; TRBD1 is a possible D gene (5 bases). Between the trimmed V and J ends, which lost 4 bases and 4 bases, there was a span of 18 bases. This CDR3 is 15 amino acids long. Per the germline V gene, CDR1 is SGDLS and CDR2 is YYNGEE. DNA of the CDR3: TGTGCCAGCAGCCCCATCTCCGGACAACAATACGAGCAGTACTTC. Its protein product is CASSPISGQQYEQYF.

As DNA, the CDR3 is TGTGCCAGCAGTAATAGACTAGCGCGGGAGGAGGATACGCAGTATTTT. Translation: CASSNRLAREEDTQYF. The genes are TRBV27 and TRBJ2-3, with TRBD2 matching over 8 bases. V dropped 5 bases and J dropped 6; count of bases not matched to a gene: 13. The CDR3 is made up of 16 amino acids. Per the germline V gene, CDR1 is MNHEY and CDR2 is SMNVEV (reference sequence).

The V and J genes are TRBV27 and TRBJ2-7, with D perhaps TRBD2 (5 bases). The CDR3 contains 12 residues. The V gene's germline CDR1 is MNHEY and CDR2 SMNVEV (reference sequence). V was trimmed by 6 bases and J by 5 bases, leaving 11 bases between them. The CDR3: CASSPDYHEQYF. In nucleotides, the CDR3 is TGTGCCAGCAGCCCCGACTACCACGAGCAGTACTTC.

The chain joins TRBV29-1 to TRBJ1-1; a weak D match, TRBD1 (5 bases). There are 11 residues in the CDR3. V lost 3 bases, J lost 8 bases, and 10 bases lay in between. Germline values: CDR1 SQVTM, CDR2 ANQGSEA. CDR3 DNA sequence: TGCAGCGTTGACCTTGAGGGGGAAGCTTTCTTT. Its translation is CSVDLEGEAFF.

The gene calls are TRBV7-3 and TRBJ2-2; TRBD2 matches 11 bases. From germline, CDR1 is SGHTA and CDR2 FQGTGA. Trimming took 6 bases from V and 1 from J; bases not matched to a gene: 4. The CDR3 is 16 residues long. The DNA for the CDR3 is TGTGCCAGCAGTCCTCTAGCGGGAGGGAACACCGGGGAGCTGTTTTTT. Translation: CASSPLAGGNTGELFF.

This sequence joins TRBV4-1 and TRBJ2-7; D possibly corresponds to TRBD2 (5 bases). The CDR3 loop spans 16 amino acids. CDR1 MGHRA and CDR2 YSYEKL come from the germline V gene. The V gene lost 0 bases and the J gene lost 1 base, with 13 bases spanning the gap. CDR3 nucleotide sequence: TGCGCCAGCAGCCAAGAACTCAGCGGAGCGTCCTACGAGCAGTACTTC. Its translation: CASSQELSGASYEQYF.

This clone showed up just once. The rearrangement joins TRBV4-1 to TRBJ2-7, with D perhaps matching TRBD1 (6 bases). There are 14 residues in the CDR3. Trimming took off 2 bases at V and 5 bases at J, with 13 bases between the two ends. Per the germline V gene, CDR1 is MGHRA and CDR2 is YSYEKL. The CDR3 DNA reads TGCGCCAGCAGCCAACAGGGGCTCCGGGACGAGCAGTACTTC. It yields the protein CASSQQGLRDEQYF.

The chain employs TRBV28 and TRBJ1-3; D gene unclear. The CDR3 has 17 amino acids. Germline CDR1 MDHEN, CDR2 SYDVKM. The germline V and J ends were trimmed by 8 bases and 0 bases, with 20 bases remaining between them. CDR3 sequence reads: CASVYPSTGNSGNTIYF. CDR3 DNA sequence: TGTGCCAGCGTCTATCCTAGTACTGGGAACTCTGGAAACACCATATATTTT.

V gene TRBV6-6 combines with J gene TRBJ2-5; a possible D gene is TRBD1 (5 bases). This CDR3 has 16 amino acids. V lost 4 bases, J lost 3 bases, and 18 bases lay in between. CDR1 and CDR2 from the germline V gene are MNHNY and SVGAGI (reference sequence). The CDR3 loop is CASSSRSRQNKETQYF. The CDR3 coding sequence is TGTGCCAGCAGTTCCAGATCCCGACAGAACAAAGAGACCCAGTACTTC.